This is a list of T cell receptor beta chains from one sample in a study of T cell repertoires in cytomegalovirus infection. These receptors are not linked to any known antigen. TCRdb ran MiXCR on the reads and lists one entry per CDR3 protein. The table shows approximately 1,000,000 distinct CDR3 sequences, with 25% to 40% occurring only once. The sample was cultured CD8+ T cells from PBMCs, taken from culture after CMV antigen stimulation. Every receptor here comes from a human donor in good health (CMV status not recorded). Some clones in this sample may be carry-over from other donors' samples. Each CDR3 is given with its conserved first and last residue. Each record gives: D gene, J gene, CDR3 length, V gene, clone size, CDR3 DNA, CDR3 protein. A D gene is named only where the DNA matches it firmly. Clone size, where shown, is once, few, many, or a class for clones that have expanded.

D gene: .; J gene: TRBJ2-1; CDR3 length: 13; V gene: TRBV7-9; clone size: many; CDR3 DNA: TGTGCCAGCAGCTCACGACTATACAATGAGCAGTTCTTC; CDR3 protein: CASSSRLYNEQFF
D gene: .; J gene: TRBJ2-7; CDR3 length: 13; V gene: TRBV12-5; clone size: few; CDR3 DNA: TGTGCTAGTGGTTTGAAGGAGTGGCACGAGCAGTACTTC; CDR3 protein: CASGLKEWHEQYF
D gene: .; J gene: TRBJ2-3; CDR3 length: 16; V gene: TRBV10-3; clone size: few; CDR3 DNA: TGTGCCATCAGTGAGTCGGGGTTCCGGACGGCGGATACGCAGTATTTT; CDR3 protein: CAISESGFRTADTQYF
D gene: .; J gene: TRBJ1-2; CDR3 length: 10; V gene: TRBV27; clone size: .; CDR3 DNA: TGTGCCAGCAGTTTATTTGAGTCCCCCTTC; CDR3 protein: CASSLFESPF
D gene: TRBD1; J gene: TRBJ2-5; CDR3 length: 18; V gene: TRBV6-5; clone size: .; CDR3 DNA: TGTGCCAGCAGTCAAGAGATTTCCGGGACAGAGCCCCAAGAGACCCAGTACTTC; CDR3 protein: CASSQEISGTEPQETQYF
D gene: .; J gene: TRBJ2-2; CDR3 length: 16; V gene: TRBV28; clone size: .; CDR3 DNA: TGTGCCAGCCAAACCCCGGGAAAAAGAAAAACCGGGGAGCTGTTTTTT; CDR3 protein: CASQTPGKRKTGELFF
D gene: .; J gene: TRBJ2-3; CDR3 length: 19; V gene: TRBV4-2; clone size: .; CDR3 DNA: TGTGCCAGCAGCCAAGAAGGGTTGGGGGGGGGCCGAAGCACAGATACGCAGTATTTT; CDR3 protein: CASSQEGLGGGRSTDTQYF
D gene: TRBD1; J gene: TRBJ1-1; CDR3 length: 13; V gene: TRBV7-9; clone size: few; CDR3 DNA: TGTGCCAGCAGCCCGGACAGGGCGGCTGAAGCTTTCTTT; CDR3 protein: CASSPDRAAEAFF
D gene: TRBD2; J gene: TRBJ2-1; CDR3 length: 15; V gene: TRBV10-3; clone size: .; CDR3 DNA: TGTGCCATCAGTGAAAGCGGGGGGAGTCTGGATGAGCAGTTCTTC; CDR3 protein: CAISESGGSLDEQFF
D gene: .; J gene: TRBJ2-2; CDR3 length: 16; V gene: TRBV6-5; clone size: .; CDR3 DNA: TGTGCCAGCAGCCCTGGCGTAGGGTTGAACACCGGGGAGCTGTTTTTT; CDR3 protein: CASSPGVGLNTGELFF
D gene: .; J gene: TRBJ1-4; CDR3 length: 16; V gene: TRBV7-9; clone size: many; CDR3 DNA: TGTGCCAGCAGTTCGAGCGGGACGGGAACTAATGAAAAACTGTTTTTT; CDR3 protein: CASSSSGTGTNEKLFF
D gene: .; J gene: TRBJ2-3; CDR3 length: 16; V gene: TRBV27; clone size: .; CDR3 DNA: TGTGCCAGCAGTCCCCGTACGACTATACGCACAGATACGCAGTATTTT; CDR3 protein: CASSPRTTIRTDTQYF
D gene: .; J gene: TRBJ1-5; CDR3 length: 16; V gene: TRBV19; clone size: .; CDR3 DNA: TGTGCCACCGAAGAATGGGCAGGGGAAAGGGCTCAGCCCCAGCATTTT; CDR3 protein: CATEEWAGERAQPQHF
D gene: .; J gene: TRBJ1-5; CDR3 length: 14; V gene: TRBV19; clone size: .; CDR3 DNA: TGTGCCAGTAGTATCTTAGGCTTCAATCAGCCCCAGCATTTT; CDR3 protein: CASSILGFNQPQHF
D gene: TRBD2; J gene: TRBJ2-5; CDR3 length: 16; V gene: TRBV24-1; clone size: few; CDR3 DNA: TGTGCCACCAGTGACTCACCGGGACTAGCGGGGGTTACCCAGTACTTC; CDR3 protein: CATSDSPGLAGVTQYF
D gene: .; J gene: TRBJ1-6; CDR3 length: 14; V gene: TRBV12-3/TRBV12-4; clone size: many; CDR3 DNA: TGTGCCAGCAGTTTTCCGGGTGTAGTTTCACCCCTCCACTTT; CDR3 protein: CASSFPGVVSPLHF
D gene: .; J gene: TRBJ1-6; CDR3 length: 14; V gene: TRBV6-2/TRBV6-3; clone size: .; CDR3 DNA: TGTGCCAGCAGTTACCCGCCAGAGAATTCACCCCTCCACTTT; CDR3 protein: CASSYPPENSPLHF
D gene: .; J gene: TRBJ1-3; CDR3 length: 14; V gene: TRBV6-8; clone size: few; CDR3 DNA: TGTGCCAGCAGTTACACGGGCTCTGGAAACACCATATATTTT; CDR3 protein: CASSYTGSGNTIYF
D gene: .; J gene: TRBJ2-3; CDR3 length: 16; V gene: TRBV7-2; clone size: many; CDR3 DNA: TGTGCCAGCAGCTTTCAAAGTTCCAGGGCGACAGATACGCAGTATTTT; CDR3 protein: CASSFQSSRATDTQYF
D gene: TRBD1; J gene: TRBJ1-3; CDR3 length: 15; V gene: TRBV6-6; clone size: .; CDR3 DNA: TGTGCCAGCAACGGACAGGGGGCACCTGGAAACACCATATATTTT; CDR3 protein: CASNGQGAPGNTIYF
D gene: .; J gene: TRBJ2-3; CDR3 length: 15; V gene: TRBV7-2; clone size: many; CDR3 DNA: TGTGCCAGCAGCTTACGTAGGGGTGCCACAGATACGCAGTATTTT; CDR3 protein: CASSLRRGATDTQYF
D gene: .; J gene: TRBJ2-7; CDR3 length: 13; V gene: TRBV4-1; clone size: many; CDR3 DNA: TGCGCCAGCAGCCAAGATGGCAACGACGAGCAGTACTTC; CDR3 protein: CASSQDGNDEQYF
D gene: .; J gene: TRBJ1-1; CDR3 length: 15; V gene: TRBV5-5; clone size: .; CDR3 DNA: TGTGCCAGCACCACGCTTGAAGCGGGGAACACTGAAGCTTTCTTT; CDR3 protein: CASTTLEAGNTEAFF
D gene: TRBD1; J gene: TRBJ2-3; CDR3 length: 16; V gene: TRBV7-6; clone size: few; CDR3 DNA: TGTGCCAGCAGCCCGACAGGGGTTGAGGGCACAGATACGCAGTATTTT; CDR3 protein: CASSPTGVEGTDTQYF
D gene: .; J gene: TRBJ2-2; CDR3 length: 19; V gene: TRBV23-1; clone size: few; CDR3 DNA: TGCGCCAGGGCCACTCGCGCAGTCAAGTGGCAGGGACACACCGGGGAGCTGTTTTTT; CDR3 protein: CARATRAVKWQGHTGELFF
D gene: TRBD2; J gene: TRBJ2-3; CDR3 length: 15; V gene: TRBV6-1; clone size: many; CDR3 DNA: TGTGCCAGCCCGCTGAGGCGGGGGGCAACAGATACGCAGTATTTT; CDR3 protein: CASPLRRGATDTQYF
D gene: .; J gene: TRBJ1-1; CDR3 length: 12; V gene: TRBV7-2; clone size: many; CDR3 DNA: TGTGCCAGCAGCCCGAGAAAGACTGAAGCTTTCTTT; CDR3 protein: CASSPRKTEAFF
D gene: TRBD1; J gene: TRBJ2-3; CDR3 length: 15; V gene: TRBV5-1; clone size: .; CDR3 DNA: TGCGCCAGCACCTCAGGGGACAGCAGCACAGATACGCAGTATTTT; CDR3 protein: CASTSGDSSTDTQYF
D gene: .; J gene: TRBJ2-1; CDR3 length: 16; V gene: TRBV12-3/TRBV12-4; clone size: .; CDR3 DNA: TGTGCCAGCAGTTTAGGACGACCGAGCTCCTACAATGAGCAGTTCTTC; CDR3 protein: CASSLGRPSSYNEQFF